The 2 T cell receptor beta chains below come from one sample, sequenced in a study of shared clonotypes between healthy human individuals. TCRdb's copy holds only in-frame clones and misses some; the assay was immunoSEQ multiplex PCR. The data hold over a million clones, with more than 95% observed a single time. The sequenced material came from naive CD4+ T cells sorted from blood. Indicated subset: CD45RA+ positively selected. These receptors came from a man between 25 and 39 years old in good health.

This sequence joins TRBV28 and TRBJ2-4; tentative D call: TRBD1 (6 bases). Germline lookup yields CDR1 MDHEN and CDR2 SYDVKM. V was clipped by 5 bases and J by 4 bases, with 12 bases between them. The CDR3 runs to 14 residues. The CDR3 DNA is TGTGCCAGCAGTGGGGGACATGCGAAAAACATTCAGTACTTC. Its protein product is CASSGGHAKNIQYF.

This clone was recorded once. The chain links TRBV10-3 to TRBJ2-2; D is unclear. V was clipped by 2 bases and J by 8 bases, with 15 bases between them. CDR1 is ENHRY and CDR2 is SYGVKD in the germline V gene. The CDR3 extends over 15 amino acids. CDR3 sequence (DNA): TGTGCCATCAGTGAGGCTTCTAGAGTCCGAGGGGAGCTGTTTTTT. This translates into CAISEASRVRGELFF.